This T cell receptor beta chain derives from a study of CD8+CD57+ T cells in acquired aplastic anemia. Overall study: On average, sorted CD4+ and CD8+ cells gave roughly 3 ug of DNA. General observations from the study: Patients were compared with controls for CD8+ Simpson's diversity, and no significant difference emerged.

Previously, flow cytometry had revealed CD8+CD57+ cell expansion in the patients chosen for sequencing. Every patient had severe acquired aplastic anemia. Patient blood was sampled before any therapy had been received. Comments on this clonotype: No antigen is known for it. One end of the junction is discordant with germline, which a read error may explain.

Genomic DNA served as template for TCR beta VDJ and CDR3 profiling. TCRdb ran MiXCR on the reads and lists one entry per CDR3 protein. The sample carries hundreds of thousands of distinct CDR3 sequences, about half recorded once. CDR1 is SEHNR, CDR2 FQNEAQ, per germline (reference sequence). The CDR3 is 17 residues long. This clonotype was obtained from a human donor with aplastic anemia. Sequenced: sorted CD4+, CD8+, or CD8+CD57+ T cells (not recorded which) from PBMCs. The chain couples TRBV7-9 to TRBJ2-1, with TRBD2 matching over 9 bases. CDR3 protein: CACSSFISGGGVNEQFF. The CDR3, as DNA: TGTGCCTGCAGCTCGTTCATTAGCGGGGGAGGGGTGAATGAGCAGTTCTTC.